The sequence of this T cell receptor beta chain was determined in a study of cytomegalovirus exposure and HLA in healthy donors. The PCR contained 60 Vbeta and 13 Jbeta primers. Sequencing was performed with immunoSEQ multiplex PCR; in TCRdb, only in-frame clones are kept and a portion is missing. The repertoire includes about 170,000 clones, approximately 71% of them detected once, and around 1.5% sits in the top ten. Germline V gene data show CDR1 as MNHEY and CDR2 as SVGAGI. CDR3 size: 11 residues. The V segment lost 10 bases and the J segment 6 bases; nucleotides outside the gene matches: 5. The receptor was isolated from a girl aged 5 to 17 in good health and CMV-seronegative. The chain combines TRBV6-5 with TRBJ1-2, with 7 bases fitting TRBD1. The sequenced material came from PBMCs. The CDR3: CATNTGDGYTF. CDR3 bases: TGTGCCACAAATACAGGGGATGGCTACACCTTC.